The 26 T cell receptor beta chains given below trace back to one sample, sequenced in a study of regulatory T cells in long-lasting Graves disease. The time point denotes: newly diagnosed GD, antithyroid drugs for less than 3 months. From RNA extracted from PBMCs, the TCR library was made. For TCR beta, libraries came from iRepertoire HTBI primers and Arm-PCR of CDR3 regions. TCRdb used MiXCR to reprocess the multiplex PCR reads, holding one entry per CDR3 protein. Found here are approximately 350,000 distinct CDR3 sequences, roughly a sixth of them singletons; the top ten hold just under 30%. The same data also went into a second study, on T cells in Graves' hyperthyroidism and ophthalmopathy.

The sample was peripheral blood mononuclear cells (PBMCs), taken at new diagnosis, from a patient treated with antithyroid drugs. The receptors stem from a middle-aged man with Graves disease.

The sample holds many counts of this clonotype. The chain carries TRBV11-3 and TRBJ2-5; 7 nucleotides line up with TRBD2. The length of the CDR3 is 16 residues. J gave up 5 bases and V 5 bases, and 14 bases lay outside the gene matches. Germline lookup yields CDR1 SGHNT and CDR2 YENEEA. CDR3 coding DNA: TGTGCCAGCAGCCTCGGTCATGGGGGGGGGATGGAGACCCAGTACTTC. Translation gives CASSLGHGGGMETQYF.

This clonotype was seen a few times. The chain recombines TRBV5-4 with TRBJ1-1, with D unclear. V was cut by 7 bases and J by 0 bases, with 7 bases left in between. This CDR3 is 12 amino acids long. Looked up from germline, CDR1 is SGHNT and CDR2 is YYREEE (reference sequence). CDR3 amino acids: CASGTMNTEAFF. CDR3 DNA: TGTGCCAGCGGAACAATGAACACTGAAGCTTTCTTT.

In this sample, this clonotype turned up many times. V is TRBV29-1 and J is TRBJ1-1; 8 nucleotides agree with TRBD1. This CDR3 comprises 12 residues. Unmatched junction bases numbered 3, after V lost 7 bases and J lost 2 bases. CDR1 is SQVTM, CDR2 ANQGSEA, per germline. The CDR3 sequence is CSADRANTEAFF. CDR3 nucleotides: TGCAGCGCGGACAGGGCCAACACTGAAGCTTTCTTT.

V usage is TRBV5-1 and J usage is TRBJ2-2; 7 bases are a match to TRBD1. The CDR3 covers 15 residues. Looked up from germline, CDR1 is SGHRS and CDR2 is YFSETQ. V lost 4 bases and J lost 9; bases outside the gene matches: 12. CDR3 amino acids: CASSIRQGVRRELFF. The CDR3 DNA reads as TGCGCCAGCAGCATACGACAGGGCGTTAGAAGGGAGCTGTTTTTT.

In its sample, this clonotype was seen many times. The chain combines TRBV24-1 with TRBJ2-1; 10 nucleotides match TRBD2. The CDR3 is 17 amino acids. V was pared by 4 bases and J by 2 bases, with 7 bases of the junction left unmatched. Per the germline V gene, CDR1 is KGHDR and CDR2 is SFDVKD. CDR3 sequence reads: CATSEPGTSATYNEQFF. DNA for the CDR3: TGTGCCACCAGTGAACCAGGGACTAGCGCAACCTACAATGAGCAGTTCTTC.

The chain employs TRBV10-3 and TRBJ1-2, with D uncertain. Germline lookup yields CDR1 ENHRY and CDR2 SYGVKD. Trimming removed 4 bases from V and 7 bases from J, with 13 bases in between. There are 13 residues in the CDR3. The CDR3 region has the DNA TGTGCCATCAGTGCCCCCCGGGCGAGTGGCTACACCTTC. It is translated as CAISAPRASGYTF.

Many counts were recorded for this clonotype. CDR3 sequence (DNA): TGTGCCACCAGGGTAAACACTGAAGCTTTCTTT. Amino acid sequence: CATRVNTEAFF. The chain employs TRBV6-2 or TRBV6-3 and TRBJ1-1; TRBD1 is a possible D gene (5 bases). V lost 10 bases and J lost 2, with 8 bases in between. The CDR3 runs to 11 residues. Germline values: CDR1 MNHEY, CDR2 SVGEGT.

The table lists this clonotype with many counts. The rearrangement joins TRBV2 to TRBJ2-1; D gene ambiguous. The V gene lost 3 bases and the J gene lost 0 bases, with 9 bases spanning the gap. Germline CDR1 SNHLY, CDR2 FYNNEI. The CDR3 runs to 15 residues. CDR3 loop: CASSDMEPSYNEQFF. CDR3 bases: TGTGCCAGCAGTGACATGGAACCCTCCTACAATGAGCAGTTCTTC. The full variable domain, rest sourced from reference TRBV2 and TRBJ2-1, is EPEVTQTPSHQVTQMGQEVILRCVPISNHLYFYWYRQILGQKVEFLVSFYNNEISEKSEIFDDQFSVERPDGSNFTLKIRSTKLEDSAMYFCASSDMEPSYNEQFFGPGTRLTVL.

The table lists this clonotype with many counts. V is TRBV19 and J is TRBJ2-7; D possibly matches TRBD1 or TRBD2 (5 bases each). V was cut by 3 bases and J by 2 bases, with 11 bases left in between. Germline values: CDR1 LNHDA, CDR2 SQIVND (reference sequence). The CDR3 totals 14 residues. The CDR3 DNA follows: TGTGCCAGTAGTATCAGGGACGGTGCCTACGAGCAGTACTTC. This translates into CASSIRDGAYEQYF.

This clonotype was recorded at least ten times. A junction end diverges from the germline sequence, so it may reflect a read error. This rearrangement joins TRBV19 to TRBJ2-3; D not certain. The germline V gene encodes CDR1 LNHDA and CDR2 SQIVND (reference sequence). This CDR3 has 11 residues. In DNA, the CDR3 is TGTGCCAGCAGTATCTCAGATACGCAGTATTTT. Translated: CASSISDTQYF.

This chain joins TRBV4-3 and TRBJ2-2; the D gene is possibly TRBD2 (7 bases). The germline V gene has CDR1 LGHNA and CDR2 YSLEER. V was pared by 2 bases and J by 13 bases, with 23 bases between. The CDR3 runs 16 residues. The DNA for the CDR3 is TGCGCCAGCAGCCAAATGGGGGCTAGCGGCGGCCGGGGGCTGTTTTTT. Translating gives CASSQMGASGGRGLFF.

The sample holds a few counts of this clonotype. This chain links TRBV6-1 with TRBJ1-2; unclear D gene. CDR3 length: 16 residues. V lost 9 bases, J lost 0 bases, and 20 bases lay in between. Germline assignment: CDR1 MNHNS and CDR2 SASEGT. The CDR3 DNA reads as TGTGCCAGTCGTTTCAGGTCGACCTTAGCTAACTATGGCTACACCTTC. Protein: CASRFRSTLANYGYTF.

This clonotype was recorded at least ten times. This sequence joins TRBV7-9 and TRBJ2-3; a weak D match, TRBD2 (6 bases). The V gene's germline CDR1 is SEHNR and CDR2 FQNEAQ (reference sequence). The CDR3 is 17 amino acids. V shed 6 bases and J shed 0 bases, with 19 bases lying between them. The CDR3 reads CASRQGPGLQSTDTQYF. In DNA, the CDR3 is TGTGCCAGCAGGCAAGGACCGGGACTCCAAAGCACAGATACGCAGTATTTT.

This chain connects TRBV4-1 to TRBJ2-6; no clear D. Germline V CDR1 and CDR2: MGHRA, YSYEKL. The CDR3 contains 15 residues. Trimming left V 4 bases short and J 4 bases short, with 11 bases between. The CDR3 DNA follows: TGCGCCAGCAGCCGACTCCCGTCGGGGGCCAACGTCCTGACTTTC. Residues: CASSRLPSGANVLTF.

The chain is built from TRBV29-1 and TRBJ1-4, with D unresolved. CDR3 length equals 11 residues. V lost 6 bases and J 0 bases, leaving 2 bases between the germline ends. In germline, CDR1 is SQVTM, CDR2 ANQGSEA. In DNA form, the CDR3 reads TGCAGCGTCTCAACTAATGAAAAACTGTTTTTT. Encoded protein: CSVSTNEKLFF.

This clonotype showed up many times. The chain uses TRBV20-1 and TRBJ1-1; D is possibly TRBD1 (5 bases). Trimming took off 4 bases at V and 1 base at J, with 7 bases between the two ends. The CDR3 has 12 amino acids. The germline gives CDR1 DFQATT, CDR2 SNEGSKA (reference sequence). The CDR3 reads CSATDRNTEAFF. CDR3 sequence (DNA): TGCAGTGCTACCGACAGGAACACTGAAGCTTTCTTT.

The sample holds many counts of this clonotype. The chain employs TRBV27 and TRBJ1-1; the D gene is possibly TRBD1 (6 bases). This CDR3 has 13 residues. Trimming cost V 3 bases and J 6 bases, with 11 bases left between them. The V gene's germline CDR1 is MNHEY and CDR2 SMNVEV (reference sequence). CDR3 in amino acids: CASSFWGRAEAFF. CDR3 nucleotide sequence: TGTGCCAGCAGTTTCTGGGGGCGCGCTGAAGCTTTCTTT.

This clonotype occurred many times. The J gene is TRBJ1-2, the V gene TRBV2; no clear D gene. Trimming cost V 7 bases and J 6 bases, with 9 bases left between them. Germline V gene data show CDR1 as SNHLY and CDR2 as FYNNEI. This CDR3 has 11 amino acids. The CDR3 is CASKDGHGYTF. Here the CDR3 DNA reads TGTGCCAGCAAGGATGGCCATGGCTACACCTTC.

There are many counts of this clonotype. The V and J genes are TRBV29-1 and TRBJ1-2; 10 positions match TRBD1. J was trimmed by 6 bases and V by 5 bases; bases with no gene match: 6. CDR3 length equals 13 residues. Germline CDR1 reads SQVTM; CDR2 reads ANQGSEA. The CDR3 DNA reads TGCAGCGTTAAGACCGGGACAGGGGATGGCTACACCTTC. It translates to CSVKTGTGDGYTF.

A few counts support this clonotype. A far bigger clonotype differs at one base, so this is likely a read error. The rearrangement joins TRBV6-2 or TRBV6-3 to TRBJ2-3, with TRBD1 identical over 9 bases. The CDR3 extends over 14 amino acids. Germline V gene lookup returns CDR1 MNHEY and CDR2 SVGEGT. J lost 1 base, V lost 6 bases, and 2 bases had no gene match. CDR3 residues: CASRDRGGTDTQYF. CDR3 nucleotide sequence: TGTGCCAGCAGAGACAGGGGGGGCACAGATACGCAGTATTTT.

In this sample, this clonotype turned up many times. The rearrangement uses TRBV11-2 and TRBJ1-1; D unclear. CDR3 length: 12 amino acids. V lost 1 base, J lost 6 bases, and 6 bases lay in between. Germline V gene data show CDR1 as SGHAT and CDR2 as FQNNGV. The CDR3 is CASSLGAPEAFF. The CDR3, as DNA: TGTGCCAGCAGCTTAGGCGCGCCTGAAGCTTTCTTT.

The chain couples TRBV24-1 to TRBJ2-1; D gene ambiguous. The germline gives CDR1 KGHDR, CDR2 SFDVKD. Trimming took 9 bases from V and 2 from J, leaving 13 bases between them. The length of the CDR3 is 14 residues. The CDR3 DNA follows: TGTGCCACCCAAACGCCGGGCCCCTACAATGAGCAGTTCTTC. Translating gives CATQTPGPYNEQFF.

Remarks on this clonotype: The likely explanation is a read error, given a far larger clone one base away. The CDR3: CASSLPSGGANEQFF. The DNA for the CDR3 is TGTGCCAGCAGTCTACCTAGCGGGGGGGCCAATGAGCAGTTCTTC. This sequence joins TRBV27 and TRBJ2-1; 12 positions agree with TRBD2. This CDR3 region has 15 residues. V shed 5 bases, J shed 6 bases, and the junction held 5 bases outside the gene matches. CDR1 and CDR2 (germline): MNHEY, SMNVEV (reference sequence).

This clonotype has ten or more counts. This chain connects TRBV12-3 or TRBV12-4 to TRBJ1-5, with 9 nucleotides matching TRBD1. CDR3 length equals 16 residues. J gave up 8 bases and V 5 bases, and 13 bases lay outside the gene matches. In nucleotides, the CDR3 is TGTGCCAGCAGTAAGAGGACAGGGGTGGAAAAAGAGCCCCAGCATTTT. This translates into CASSKRTGVEKEPQHF.

This chain connects TRBV19 to TRBJ1-1; 8 bases fit TRBD1. The CDR3 runs 15 residues. The junction had 16 bases not matched to a gene; V was cut back by 5 bases and J by 11 bases. CDR1 is LNHDA, CDR2 SQIVND, per germline (reference sequence). The CDR3 DNA is TGTGCCAGTAGTCCCCTGACAGGGGAAAGGTCGTACGCTTTCTTT. As protein: CASSPLTGERSYAFF.

This clonotype was detected ten times or more. V and J are TRBV2 and TRBJ1-1; maybe TRBD1 (6 bases). The CDR3 totals 13 residues. With 6 bases removed from V and 6 bases from J, the gap between germline ends came to 14 bases. CDR1 is SNHLY, CDR2 FYNNEI, per germline. For the CDR3, the DNA is TGTGCCAGCAGGACCAGGACAGTTGCTGAAGCTTTCTTT. Its protein product is CASRTRTVAEAFF.